This entry lists 2 T cell receptor beta chains sequenced from one sample in a study of PD-L1 blockade in urothelial cancer. Produced via immunoSEQ multiplex PCR; TCRdb's table is partial and in-frame only. The sample lists 50,000 to 60,000 clones; over 75% were seen once. The input for sequencing was PBMCs, taken around atezolizumab (anti-PD-L1) treatment. These receptors were taken from a man aged 35 to 55 with urothelial cancer.

The genes are TRBV6-7 and TRBJ2-1; 10 bases fit TRBD2. TRBV6-7 is classed as an ORF, of uncertain function. V lost 7 bases and J lost 8; bases outside the gene matches: 14. This CDR3 spans 16 amino acids. The CDR3 DNA follows: TGTGCCAGCATTGGACTAGCGGAACCCTGCACGGATGAGCAGTTCTTC. Its translation: CASIGLAEPCTDEQFF.

This clone occurred a few times. The chain joins TRBV7-9 to TRBJ1-2; D ambiguous. CDR3 length: 14 amino acids. V was shortened by 8 bases and J by 0 bases, with 13 bases between the two germline ends. Germline V gene lookup returns CDR1 SEHNR and CDR2 FQNEAQ (reference sequence). The CDR3 spells CASEPRLSNYGYTF. DNA of the CDR3: TGTGCCAGCGAGCCGAGGCTGTCTAACTATGGCTACACCTTC.